This T cell receptor beta chain originates from a study of T-cell reconstitution after alpha-beta-depleted transplantation in children. Unique molecular identifiers tagged the TCRbeta library. Using its own MiXCR run on the PCR reads, TCRdb lists one record per CDR3 protein. Of 260,000 or so distinct CDR3 sequences in the sample, 12% were seen once. This clonotype has at least ten counts. The CDR3 spans 12 residues. V shed 3 bases and J shed 8 bases, with 9 bases lying between them. In germline, CDR1 is SGHDT, CDR2 YYEEEE. The sequence derives from a human donor who donated a stem cell graft to a child with acute lymphoblastic leukemia. The chain uses TRBV5-6 and TRBJ2-1; D is unclear. Specimen: PBMCs from the stem cell graft donor, collected from the stem cell graft. CDR3 sequence: CASSSLGYEQFF. The CDR3, as DNA: TGTGCCAGCAGCTCCTTAGGATATGAGCAGTTCTTC. Looking up the rest from reference TRBV5-6 and TRBJ2-1 gives the full variable domain: DAGVTQSPTHLIKTRGQQVTLRCSPKSGHDTVSWYQQALGQGPQFIFQYYEEEERQRGNFPDRFSGHQFPNYSSELNVNALLLGDSALYLCASSSLGYEQFFGPGTRLTVL.